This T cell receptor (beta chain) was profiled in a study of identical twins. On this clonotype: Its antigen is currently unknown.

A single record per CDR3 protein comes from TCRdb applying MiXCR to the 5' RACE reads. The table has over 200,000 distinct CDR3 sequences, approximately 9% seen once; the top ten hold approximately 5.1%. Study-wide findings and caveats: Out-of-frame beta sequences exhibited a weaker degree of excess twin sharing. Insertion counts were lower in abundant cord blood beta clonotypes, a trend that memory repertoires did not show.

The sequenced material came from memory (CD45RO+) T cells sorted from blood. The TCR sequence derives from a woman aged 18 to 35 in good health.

CDR3 loop: CASSIRDSPLHF. The DNA for the CDR3 is TGTGCCAGCAGCATCAGGGATTCACCCCTCCACTTT. This chain connects TRBV5-4 to TRBJ1-6; the D gene is possibly TRBD1 (5 bases). Germline V gene sequence: CDR1 SGHNT, CDR2 YYREEE (reference sequence). This CDR3 contains 12 residues. V was clipped by 4 bases and J by 8 bases, with 7 bases between them. Variable domain in full (rest from reference TRBV5-4 and TRBJ1-6): ETGVTQSPTHLIKTRGQQVTLRCSSQSGHNTVSWYQQALGQGPQFIFQYYREEENGRGNFPPRFSGLQFPNYSSELNVNALELDDSALYLCASSIRDSPLHFGNGTRLTVT.